The clone carrying this TCR beta chain was recorded a few times. TCRdb re-called the RT-PCR reads with MiXCR, one entry per CDR3 protein. The data hold roughly 620,000 distinct CDR3 sequences, with about 10% observed a single time. This sample is drawn from a study of response to subunit inactivated influenza vaccine. There are 15 residues in the CDR3. The germline V gene has CDR1 LGHNA and CDR2 YSLEER. V lost 0 bases and J lost 5, with 10 bases in between. The data also belong to a second study, concerning T cells expressing NK-cell markers. That work contributes: The TCR beta cDNA came from 5'RACE template switching with UMIs. With respect to HCMV, seven of the eight sequenced donors were seropositive, and one was seronegative. Whether the expanded NKG2C+ T cell clones recognized HCMV remained unclear.

The chain has TRBV4-3 and TRBJ2-2; D uncertain. The source was PBMCs from blood, collected on the day of vaccination. The TCR sequence derives from a man in his forties or fifties who received an inactivated influenza vaccine. CDR3 DNA: TGCGCCAGCAGCCAAGATCGTCATTCTACCGGGGAGCTGTTTTTT. Its translation: CASSQDRHSTGELFF.